This is a list of T cell receptor beta chains from one sample in a study of shared T cell receptors in the human thymus. Assay used: immunoSEQ multiplex PCR; TCRdb lists only in-frame clones, some missing. This table holds some 720,000 clones, approximately 90% found once. This sample was shared with a second study, whose subject was human thymus T cells.

The sample consisted of thymocytes. The receptors shown here come from a boy less than two years old with a congenital heart defect. CDR3s include the opening cysteine and the closing phenylalanine or tryptophan. The order of the fields is J gene, V gene, clone size, D gene, CDR3 protein, CDR3 DNA. A D gene is named only where the DNA matches it firmly. Size is stated for part of the rows, as once, few or many counts, or as a class when the clone is expanded.

j_gene: TRBJ2-3
v_gene: TRBV30
abundance: few
d_gene: -
CDR3aa: CAWSVLVPTDTQYF
CDR3nt: TGTGCCTGGAGTGTACTCGTCCCGACAGATACGCAGTATTTT

j_gene: TRBJ2-2
v_gene: TRBV28
abundance: -
d_gene: -
CDR3aa: CASTGCNTGELFF
CDR3nt: TGTGCCAGCACAGGATGCAACACCGGGGAGCTGTTTTTT

j_gene: TRBJ1-1
v_gene: TRBV30
abundance: -
d_gene: -
CDR3aa: CAWAQGSLNTEAFF
CDR3nt: TGTGCCTGGGCCCAGGGGTCCTTGAACACTGAAGCTTTCTTT

j_gene: TRBJ2-7
v_gene: TRBV27
abundance: once
d_gene: -
CDR3aa: CATTPQGSYEQYF
CDR3nt: TGTGCCACCACCCCCCAGGGATCCTACGAGCAGTACTTC

j_gene: TRBJ1-1
v_gene: TRBV2
abundance: -
d_gene: -
CDR3aa: CASFYTAGDTEAFF
CDR3nt: TGTGCCAGCTTCTATACGGCAGGGGACACTGAAGCTTTCTTT

j_gene: TRBJ2-1
v_gene: TRBV4-3
abundance: -
d_gene: TRBD2
CDR3aa: CASSPAHRGEGSGEQFF
CDR3nt: TGCGCCAGCAGCCCAGCCCACCGCGGGGAGGGGAGCGGTGAGCAGTTCTTC

j_gene: TRBJ2-7
v_gene: TRBV27
abundance: -
d_gene: TRBD2
CDR3aa: CASSPVRGSLYEQYF
CDR3nt: TGTGCCAGCAGTCCCGTTCGCGGGAGTCTGTACGAGCAGTACTTC

j_gene: TRBJ2-1
v_gene: TRBV4-1
abundance: -
d_gene: TRBD2
CDR3aa: CASRPTSGRGPYNEQFF
CDR3nt: TGCGCCAGCAGGCCGACTAGCGGGAGGGGTCCCTACAATGAGCAGTTCTTC

j_gene: TRBJ2-1
v_gene: TRBV7-2
abundance: -
d_gene: -
CDR3aa: CASSLQLKFNEQFF
CDR3nt: TGTGCCAGCAGCTTGCAACTAAAATTCAATGAGCAGTTCTTC

j_gene: TRBJ2-7
v_gene: TRBV27
abundance: few
d_gene: TRBD1
CDR3aa: CASSFRDRAYSYEQYF
CDR3nt: TGTGCCAGCAGTTTCCGCGACAGGGCCTACTCCTACGAGCAGTACTTC

j_gene: TRBJ2-4
v_gene: TRBV27
abundance: few
d_gene: -
CDR3aa: CASSGEWGIQYF
CDR3nt: TGTGCCAGCAGTGGGGAGTGGGGCATTCAGTACTTC

j_gene: TRBJ2-2
v_gene: TRBV6-5
abundance: once
d_gene: -
CDR3aa: CASSHNGDDTGELFF
CDR3nt: TGTGCCAGCAGTCATAACGGGGATGACACCGGGGAGCTGTTTTTT

j_gene: TRBJ2-7
v_gene: TRBV6-5
abundance: -
d_gene: -
CDR3aa: CATHGAGARAYEQYF
CDR3nt: TGTGCCACCCACGGGGCGGGGGCGAGGGCCTACGAGCAGTACTTC

j_gene: TRBJ1-4
v_gene: TRBV6-5
abundance: once
d_gene: -
CDR3aa: CASSYSATNEKLFF
CDR3nt: TGTGCCAGCAGTTACTCCGCAACTAATGAAAAACTGTTTTTT

j_gene: TRBJ1-5
v_gene: TRBV10-3
abundance: -
d_gene: TRBD1
CDR3aa: CAISKSRDSYSNQPQHF
CDR3nt: TGTGCCATCAGCAAGAGCCGGGACAGCTATAGCAATCAGCCCCAGCATTTT

j_gene: TRBJ1-5
v_gene: TRBV12-5
abundance: -
d_gene: -
CDR3aa: CASAPPPGVGNQPQHF
CDR3nt: TGTGCTAGTGCCCCTCCCCCGGGGGTGGGGAATCAGCCCCAGCATTTT

j_gene: TRBJ2-7
v_gene: TRBV7-2
abundance: -
d_gene: TRBD2
CDR3aa: CASSLTSSGFREQYF
CDR3nt: TGTGCCAGCAGCTTAACGTCTAGCGGTTTTAGGGAGCAGTACTTC

j_gene: TRBJ1-5
v_gene: TRBV6-5
abundance: -
d_gene: -
CDR3aa: CASSPGNQPQHF
CDR3nt: TGTGCCAGCAGCCCGGGAAATCAGCCCCAGCATTTT

j_gene: TRBJ1-1
v_gene: TRBV29-1
abundance: once
d_gene: -
CDR3aa: CSIPLQGPWGTEAFF
CDR3nt: TGCAGCATCCCCCTTCAGGGTCCTTGGGGCACTGAAGCTTTCTTT

j_gene: TRBJ1-5
v_gene: TRBV28
abundance: -
d_gene: -
CDR3aa: CASSPVEYSNQPQHF
CDR3nt: TGTGCCAGCAGTCCCGTAGAATATAGCAATCAGCCCCAGCATTTT

j_gene: TRBJ2-1
v_gene: TRBV14
abundance: -
d_gene: TRBD1
CDR3aa: CASSPRQGWYNEQFF
CDR3nt: TGTGCCAGCAGCCCACGACAGGGCTGGTACAATGAGCAGTTCTTC

j_gene: TRBJ2-1
v_gene: TRBV23-1
abundance: -
d_gene: -
CDR3aa: CASSQSSRVHEQFF
CDR3nt: TGCGCCAGCAGTCAATCCTCGAGGGTCCATGAGCAGTTCTTC

j_gene: TRBJ2-7
v_gene: TRBV6-1
abundance: -
d_gene: -
CDR3aa: CASSEIWRWDYEQYF
CDR3nt: TGTGCCAGCAGTGAAATTTGGAGGTGGGACTACGAGCAGTACTTC

j_gene: TRBJ2-1
v_gene: TRBV7-6
abundance: -
d_gene: TRBD2
CDR3aa: CASSPWGSGRAVDNEQFF
CDR3nt: TGTGCCAGCAGCCCGTGGGGTAGCGGGAGGGCCGTCGACAATGAGCAGTTCTTC

j_gene: TRBJ1-1
v_gene: TRBV6-1
abundance: -
d_gene: -
CDR3aa: CASSESRNTEAFF
CDR3nt: TGTGCCAGCAGCGAGTCTCGTAACACTGAAGCTTTCTTT

j_gene: TRBJ2-1
v_gene: TRBV18
abundance: -
d_gene: TRBD2
CDR3aa: CASSLNSGSGHEQFF
CDR3nt: TGTGCCAGCTCGCTTAATAGCGGGAGCGGTCATGAGCAGTTCTTC

j_gene: TRBJ2-7
v_gene: TRBV2
abundance: -
d_gene: TRBD2
CDR3aa: CASSGGRERGYEQYF
CDR3nt: TGTGCCAGCAGTGGCGGGCGGGAGAGGGGATACGAGCAGTACTTC

j_gene: TRBJ2-7
v_gene: TRBV2
abundance: -
d_gene: TRBD2
CDR3aa: CASSNGLAGSYEQYF
CDR3nt: TGTGCCAGCAGCAACGGACTAGCGGGGTCCTACGAGCAGTACTTC

j_gene: TRBJ2-3
v_gene: TRBV28
abundance: -
d_gene: -
CDR3aa: CASSLCIADSSTDTQYF
CDR3nt: TGTGCCAGCAGTTTATGCATAGCTGACTCTAGCACAGATACGCAGTATTTT

j_gene: TRBJ1-5
v_gene: TRBV2
abundance: -
d_gene: -
CDR3aa: CASSPPGVYLEPQHF
CDR3nt: TGTGCCAGCAGCCCCCCAGGGGTCTACTTGGAGCCCCAGCATTTT

j_gene: TRBJ1-1
v_gene: TRBV30
abundance: few
d_gene: -
CDR3aa: CAWAVLRGNTEAFF
CDR3nt: TGTGCCTGGGCCGTATTGCGGGGGAACACTGAAGCTTTCTTT

j_gene: TRBJ1-1
v_gene: TRBV6-5
abundance: -
d_gene: -
CDR3aa: CASSRYLGGTEAFF
CDR3nt: TGTGCCAGCAGCCGTTATCTGGGAGGCACTGAAGCTTTCTTT

j_gene: TRBJ2-1
v_gene: TRBV4-3
abundance: -
d_gene: -
CDR3aa: CASSQAASNEQFF
CDR3nt: TGCGCCAGCAGCCAAGCGGCTAGCAATGAGCAGTTCTTC

j_gene: TRBJ2-3
v_gene: TRBV12-5
abundance: -
d_gene: -
CDR3aa: CASGLDGVTDTQYF
CDR3nt: TGTGCTAGTGGTTTGGACGGGGTCACAGATACGCAGTATTTT

j_gene: TRBJ1-2
v_gene: TRBV12-5
abundance: -
d_gene: TRBD1
CDR3aa: CASGSGQGNTF
CDR3nt: TGTGCTAGTGGTTCGGGACAGGGGAACACCTTC

j_gene: TRBJ2-3
v_gene: TRBV4-3
abundance: -
d_gene: TRBD2
CDR3aa: CASSQVKRENADTQYF
CDR3nt: TGCGCCAGCAGCCAAGTAAAGCGGGAGAACGCAGATACGCAGTATTTT

j_gene: TRBJ2-7
v_gene: TRBV13
abundance: -
d_gene: TRBD2
CDR3aa: CASSIGTSGSSRFEQYF
CDR3nt: TGTGCCAGCAGCATCGGGACTAGCGGGAGCTCGCGGTTCGAGCAGTACTTC

j_gene: TRBJ1-5
v_gene: TRBV5-5
abundance: -
d_gene: -
CDR3aa: CASSLREFGQPQHF
CDR3nt: TGTGCCAGCAGCTTGAGGGAGTTCGGTCAGCCCCAGCATTTT

j_gene: TRBJ2-2
v_gene: TRBV5-1
abundance: -
d_gene: TRBD2
CDR3aa: CASSSAAGGSTGELFF
CDR3nt: TGCGCCAGCAGCTCCGCCGCGGGAGGTAGCACCGGGGAGCTGTTTTTT

j_gene: TRBJ2-7
v_gene: TRBV19
abundance: -
d_gene: -
CDR3aa: CATRMQGSSYEQYF
CDR3nt: TGTGCCACCCGCATGCAGGGAAGCTCCTACGAGCAGTACTTC

j_gene: TRBJ2-6
v_gene: TRBV28
abundance: -
d_gene: -
CDR3aa: CASSLWPGHGANVLTF
CDR3nt: TGTGCCAGCAGTTTATGGCCAGGACATGGGGCCAACGTCCTGACTTTC

j_gene: TRBJ2-1
v_gene: TRBV4-2
abundance: -
d_gene: TRBD2
CDR3aa: CASSQVGGDEQFF
CDR3nt: TGTGCCAGCAGCCAAGTTGGGGGGGATGAGCAGTTCTTC

j_gene: TRBJ1-5
v_gene: TRBV4-2
abundance: -
d_gene: TRBD1
CDR3aa: CASSQDGMTGVRGSNQPQHF
CDR3nt: TGTGCCAGCAGCCAAGACGGGATGACAGGGGTACGTGGAAGCAATCAGCCCCAGCATTTT

j_gene: TRBJ2-5
v_gene: TRBV6-5
abundance: few
d_gene: -
CDR3aa: CASSSEGETQYF
CDR3nt: TGTGCCAGCAGCTCGGAGGGAGAGACCCAGTACTTC

j_gene: TRBJ2-2
v_gene: TRBV10-2
abundance: -
d_gene: -
CDR3aa: CASADGANTGELFF
CDR3nt: TGCGCCAGCGCTGACGGAGCGAACACCGGGGAGCTGTTTTTT

j_gene: TRBJ2-7
v_gene: TRBV4-1
abundance: once
d_gene: -
CDR3aa: CASSQEGSQAYEQYF
CDR3nt: TGCGCCAGCAGCCAAGAGGGCTCCCAGGCCTACGAGCAGTACTTC

j_gene: TRBJ2-5
v_gene: TRBV5-6
abundance: -
d_gene: TRBD1
CDR3aa: CASSFRQGETQYF
CDR3nt: TGTGCCAGCAGCTTCAGACAGGGGGAGACCCAGTACTTC